A single sample gave rise to the 20 T cell receptor beta chains below, sequenced in a study of kidney transplant recipient with SARS-CoV-2 infection. Using its own MiXCR run on the reads, TCRdb lists one record per CDR3 protein. The profile shows under 250,000 distinct CDR3 sequences, more than 25% of them singletons. The sample here was a blood sample, taken at baseline and on day 111 from a kidney transplant recipient. These TCRs come from a young adult male patient who had COVID-19 and was a kidney transplant recipient. Some T cells could come from the graft donor.

This clonotype was observed at least ten times. V is TRBV10-3 and J is TRBJ2-1, with 9 bases matching TRBD2. The CDR3 totals 17 residues. With V trimmed by 0 bases and J by 7 bases, 10 bases remained unmatched. Germline CDR1 and CDR2: ENHRY and SYGVKD. CDR3: CAISESLASGDNNEQFF. DNA of the CDR3: TGTGCCATCAGTGAGTCGTTGGCTAGCGGGGATAATAATGAGCAGTTCTTC.

This clonotype appeared many times. V gene TRBV12-3 or TRBV12-4 combines with J gene TRBJ2-7, with D maybe TRBD2 (6 bases). V was shortened by 7 bases and J by 4 bases, with 17 bases between the two germline ends. The CDR3 length is 14 residues. DNA of the CDR3: TGTGCCAGCAACTCCGCCGGGAGAGGGTACGAGCAGTACTTC. Its translation: CASNSAGRGYEQYF.

This clonotype was observed at least ten times. The J gene is TRBJ2-2, the V gene TRBV3-1, with no clear D. Germline assignment: CDR1 LGHDT and CDR2 YNNKEL (reference sequence). The V end was cut by 5 bases, the J end by 5 bases, with 24 bases between. There are 18 residues in the CDR3. In DNA, the CDR3 is TGTGCCAGCAGCATAATCTATCCCATTTCAGGCTTGACCGGGGAGCTGTTTTTT. It codes for CASSIIYPISGLTGELFF.

This clonotype has at least ten counts. This chain joins TRBV5-6 and TRBJ2-2; 8 positions match TRBD1. CDR3 length: 14 residues. Germline loops: CDR1 SGHDT, CDR2 YYEEEE. J gave up 7 bases and V 5 bases, and 7 bases lay outside the gene matches. The CDR3 bases are TGTGCCAGCAGGTTGACAGGGGAAGGCGGGGAGCTGTTTTTT. It specifies CASRLTGEGGELFF.

In this sample, this clonotype turned up many times. This rearrangement joins TRBV24-1 to TRBJ1-2; D gene uncertain. V was clipped by 6 bases and J by 4 bases, with 23 bases between them. CDR3 length: 17 amino acids. CDR1 and CDR2 (germline): KGHDR, SFDVKD. The CDR3 spells CATSSQDNTRKTYGYTF. CDR3 DNA: TGTGCCACCAGTTCTCAGGATAATACCAGAAAGACCTATGGCTACACCTTC.

J is TRBJ1-2 and V is TRBV19; D may be TRBD1 (6 bases). This CDR3 is 16 amino acids long. The V end was cut by 0 bases, the J end by 1 base, with 12 bases between. Germline assignment: CDR1 LNHDA and CDR2 SQIVND (reference sequence). The DNA for the CDR3 is TGTGCCAGTAGTATAGACCACAGGGACGGTAACTATGGCTACACCTTC. Residues: CASSIDHRDGNYGYTF.

This clonotype was recorded many times. The V and J genes are TRBV5-6 and TRBJ1-1; 9 positions match TRBD1. Germline assignment: CDR1 SGHDT and CDR2 YYEEEE. The CDR3 runs to 16 residues. The ends lost 3 bases at V and 3 bases at J; junction bases unmatched: 9. The CDR3 coding sequence is TGTGCCAGCAGCTCTCAAAACAGGGGGCGGGACACTGAAGCTTTCTTT. As protein: CASSSQNRGRDTEAFF.

Of note for this clonotype: It may be a read error: a sequence one base away is much more abundant. The chain joins TRBV6-5 to TRBJ1-1; TRBD1 might be the D (5 bases). Germline assignment: CDR1 MNHEY and CDR2 SVGAGI. The CDR3 contains 10 residues. The CDR3 sequence: CASSPRRGTF. CDR3 bases: TGTGCCAGCAGCCCCCGACGGGGCACCTTT.

There are many counts of this clonotype. The J gene is TRBJ2-2, the V gene TRBV7-2; 9 nucleotides match TRBD1. The CDR3 is 16 residues long. V lost 0 bases to trimming and J lost 6 bases; unmatched junction nucleotides: 5. Per germline, CDR1 SGHTA and CDR2 FQGNSA. DNA of the CDR3: TGTGCCAGCAGCTTAGCGGTGACAGGGGGACCCGGGGAGCTGTTTTTT. It is translated as CASSLAVTGGPGELFF.

The chain has TRBV28 and TRBJ2-2; D possibly corresponds to TRBD2 (5 bases). V gave up 8 bases and J gave up 6 bases, with 10 bases separating them. From germline, CDR1 is MDHEN and CDR2 SYDVKM. CDR3 length equals 12 residues. The CDR3 DNA follows: TGTGCCAGCCGGGTAGCGCCCGGGGAGCTGTTTTTT. This encodes CASRVAPGELFF.

The chain combines TRBV7-2 with TRBJ2-5; D remains ambiguous. Germline V gives CDR1 SGHTA, CDR2 FQGNSA. This CDR3 has 13 amino acids. Trimming pared 5 bases from V and 2 bases from J, leaving 9 bases between. The CDR3 nucleotides read TGTGCCAGCAGCCACGGGCTTCAAGAGACCCAGTACTTC. It is translated as CASSHGLQETQYF.

This clonotype was observed at least ten times. This sequence joins TRBV20-1 and TRBJ2-7; the match to TRBD2 covers 12 bases. CDR1 is DFQATT and CDR2 is SNEGSKA in the germline V gene (reference sequence). The CDR3 consists of 16 residues. The junction had 7 bases not matched to a gene; V was cut back by 2 bases and J by 2 bases. The DNA of the CDR3 is TGCAGTGCTAGATTGAGGACTAGCGGGGAAACCTACGAGCAGTACTTC. Protein product: CSARLRTSGETYEQYF.

On this clonotype: Since a much larger clone is just one base distant, this may be a read error. The gene calls are TRBV27 and TRBJ2-7; 12 bases agree with TRBD2. CDR3 size: 15 residues. Germline CDR1 reads MNHEY; CDR2 reads SMNVEV (reference sequence). The CDR3 DNA reads as TGTGCTACCTTCCCTAGCGGGAGGGCCCGGCTCGAGCAGTACTTC. It codes for CATFPSGRARLEQYF.

Concerning this clonotype itself: This could be a read error, since a much larger clone is one nucleotide away. The rearrangement joins TRBV4-2 to TRBJ1-5; no clear D. This CDR3 contains 14 residues. Germline-derived CDR1 and CDR2 are LGHNA and YNFKEQ. The CDR3 sequence: CAGSNLASNQPQHF. For the CDR3, the DNA is TGTGCCGGCAGCAATTTAGCTAGCAATCAGCCCCAGCATTTT.

A word on this clonotype: A read error may produce the germline difference seen at one junction end. This rearrangement joins TRBV7-3 to TRBJ2-1; D possibly matches TRBD1 or TRBD2 (5 bases each). The CDR3 length is 17 residues. CDR1 is SGHTA and CDR2 is FQGTGA in the germline V gene. The CDR3, as DNA: TGTGCCGGCAGCTTAACCCCTGGGACCTACTCCTACAATGAGCAGTTCTTC. Translated, it gives CAGSLTPGTYSYNEQFF.

In its sample, this clonotype was seen many times. The V and J genes are TRBV9 and TRBJ2-7; 7 bases are a match to TRBD1. The CDR3 is 15 amino acids. CDR1 is SGDLS, CDR2 YYNGEE, per germline. Trimming removed 4 bases from V and 5 bases from J; junction bases left unmatched: 12. CDR3 sequence reads: CASSSDRVRGDEQYF. The DNA for the CDR3 is TGTGCCAGCAGCTCCGACAGGGTGCGAGGGGACGAGCAGTACTTC.

In its sample, this clonotype was seen a few times. V gene TRBV5-1 combines with J gene TRBJ2-5; D may be TRBD1 (5 bases). The V end lost 0 bases, the J end lost 1 base, and 7 bases lay between the germline ends. This CDR3 is 14 amino acids long. Per the germline V gene, CDR1 is SGHRS and CDR2 is YFSETQ. The CDR3 region is CASSLDRSQETQYF. CDR3 in DNA: TGCGCCAGCAGCTTGGACAGGAGCCAAGAGACCCAGTACTTC.

This clonotype was seen many times. The junction does not match germline at one end; this may be a read error. The chain uses TRBV12-3 or TRBV12-4 and TRBJ2-2; D not certain. CDR3 length equals 13 residues. CDR3 region: CASSLTPTAELFF. CDR3 sequence (DNA): TGTGCCAGCAGTTTAACTCCAACCGCGGAGCTGTTTTTT.

This clonotype was recorded at least ten times. The rearrangement uses TRBV6-6 and TRBJ1-2; D call uncertain. V was pared by 4 bases and J by 4 bases, with 22 bases between. The CDR3 runs 17 residues. From germline, CDR1 is MNHNY and CDR2 SVGAGI (reference sequence). This chain's CDR3 is CASSCSKGGRKTYGYTF. The CDR3 region has the DNA TGTGCCAGCAGTTGTAGTAAAGGTGGGAGAAAGACCTATGGCTACACCTTC.

V is TRBV28 and J is TRBJ1-1, with TRBD1 matching over 7 bases. The V segment lost 7 bases and the J segment 0 bases; nucleotides outside the gene matches: 8. The CDR3 is made up of 15 amino acids. Germline V gives CDR1 MDHEN, CDR2 SYDVKM. This CDR3 reads CASKGGRYLNTEAFF. The CDR3, as DNA: TGTGCCAGCAAAGGGGGCCGGTACTTGAACACTGAAGCTTTCTTT.